One and the same sample provided the 28 T cell receptor beta chains below, sequenced in a study of shared clonotypes between healthy human individuals. TCRdb's copy holds only in-frame clones and misses some; the assay was immunoSEQ multiplex PCR. This sample carries around 750,000 clones, around two thirds of them seen once, and the ten largest clones take approximately 1.7%. Input material: memory CD4+ T cells sorted from blood. The subset was: CD45RA-negative fraction. Receptor source: a woman in her twenties or thirties in good health.

This clone was detected only once. In nucleotides, the CDR3 is TGCGCCAGCAGCTTGGTGGGAGCCCGAGCGGGAGAGACCCAGTACTTC. This codes for CASSLVGARAGETQYF. The chain combines TRBV5-1 with TRBJ2-5; possibly TRBD2 for D (6 bases). The V gene lost 0 bases and the J gene lost 4 bases, with 16 bases spanning the gap. This CDR3 comprises 16 residues. The germline gives CDR1 SGHRS, CDR2 YFSETQ.

The V gene is TRBV28, the J gene TRBJ2-6, with a tentative D call TRBD2 (5 bases). This CDR3 has 15 residues. Germline CDR1 and CDR2: MDHEN and SYDVKM. The germline V and J ends were trimmed by 6 bases and 2 bases, with 11 bases remaining between them. The CDR3 bases are TGTGCCAGCAGCCCGCCCGGGGCTGGGGCCAACGTCCTGACTTTC. Translated, it gives CASSPPGAGANVLTF.

The chain links TRBV18 to TRBJ2-7, with D possibly matching TRBD1 (5 bases). Per germline, CDR1 KGHSH and CDR2 LQKENI. The germline V and J ends were trimmed by 0 bases and 5 bases, with 11 bases remaining between them. The CDR3 has 14 residues. CDR3 nucleotide sequence: TGTGCCAGCTCACCACCCCGGAACAGGAACGAGCAGTACTTC. It translates to CASSPPRNRNEQYF. Together with reference TRBV18 and TRBJ2-7, the CDR3 gives the full variable domain: NAGVMQNPRHLVRRRGQEARLRCSPMKGHSHVYWYRQLPEEGLKFMVYLQKENIIDESGMPKERFSAEFPKEGPSILRIQQVVRGDSAAYFCASSPPRNRNEQYFGPGTRLTVT.

J is TRBJ2-2 and V is TRBV11-2, with D possibly being TRBD1 (5 bases). The V end lost 5 bases, the J end lost 2 bases, and 12 bases lay between the germline ends. The CDR3 contains 15 residues. Germline assignment: CDR1 SGHAT and CDR2 FQNNGV. CDR3 residues: CASSQGSDNTGELFF. DNA for the CDR3: TGTGCCAGCAGCCAGGGCTCCGACAACACCGGGGAGCTGTTTTTT.

V is TRBV2 and J is TRBJ1-2; 10 positions match TRBD1. Germline trimming cut 4 bases from V and 4 bases from J; bases unmatched to any gene: 6. This CDR3 has 15 residues. The V gene's germline CDR1 is SNHLY and CDR2 FYNNEI. The CDR3 protein is CASSVDRGRGYGYTF. CDR3 nucleotides: TGTGCCAGCAGTGTCGACAGGGGGCGCGGCTATGGCTACACCTTC.

This chain links TRBV15 with TRBJ2-7, with TRBD1 matching 7 bases. The length of the CDR3 is 16 residues. V lost 4 bases, J lost 0 bases, and 9 bases stayed unmatched. The germline V gene encodes CDR1 LNHNV and CDR2 YYDKDF (reference sequence). The CDR3 sequence is CATSIGGQARSYEQYF. The CDR3 nucleotides read TGTGCCACCAGCATAGGCGGACAGGCCCGCTCCTACGAGCAGTACTTC.

V usage is TRBV11-2 and J usage is TRBJ2-7; TRBD2 is a possible D gene (6 bases). The CDR3 sequence is 15 residues long. Trimming took 1 base from V and 6 from J, leaving 16 bases between them. Germline assignment: CDR1 SGHAT and CDR2 FQNNGV. The CDR3 region is CASSLGAGIWFEQYF. The DNA of the CDR3 is TGTGCCAGCAGCTTAGGTGCGGGAATCTGGTTCGAGCAGTACTTC.

V and J are TRBV7-2 and TRBJ1-2; possibly TRBD1 for D (5 bases). V lost 5 bases, J lost 0 bases, and 10 bases lay in between. Germline lookup yields CDR1 SGHTA and CDR2 FQGNSA. The CDR3 consists of 14 residues. This CDR3 is CASSVSGSNYGYTF. The CDR3 DNA sequence: TGTGCCAGCAGCGTGTCAGGGTCTAACTATGGCTACACCTTC. The complete variable domain, with remaining parts taken from reference TRBV7-2 and TRBJ1-2, reads GAGVSQSPSNKVTEKGKDVELRCDPISGHTALYWYRQSLGQGLEFLIYFQGNSAPDKSGLPSDRFSAERTGGSVSTLTIQRTQQEDSAVYLCASSVSGSNYGYTFGSGTRLTVV.

The CDR3 loop is CASREWTSRSGANVLTF. CDR3 nucleotides: TGTGCCAGCCGAGAATGGACAAGCAGGTCTGGGGCCAACGTCCTGACTTTC. The rearrangement links TRBV19 to TRBJ2-6, with D maybe TRBD1 (5 bases). The V and J ends lost 9 bases and 1 base respectively, with 19 bases between them. Germline lookup yields CDR1 LNHDA and CDR2 SQIVND (reference sequence). The CDR3 has 17 amino acids.

The chain has TRBV11-3 and TRBJ1-4, with D possibly being TRBD1 (6 bases). The CDR3 length is 13 residues. CDR1 is SGHNT, CDR2 YENEEA, per germline. V lost 6 bases and J 4 bases, leaving 9 bases between the germline ends. CDR3 residues: CASRDSGNEKLFF. The CDR3 bases are TGTGCCAGCAGGGACAGCGGTAATGAAAAACTGTTTTTT.

This clone was found once. This chain joins TRBV5-6 and TRBJ1-2; TRBD1 aligns across 8 bases. J was trimmed by 2 bases and V by 4 bases; bases with no gene match: 4. The germline V gene encodes CDR1 SGHDT and CDR2 YYEEEE. This CDR3 region has 14 residues. The CDR3 coding sequence is TGTGCCAGCAGCGTGAGACAGGGGAACTATGGCTACACCTTC. This translates into CASSVRQGNYGYTF.

The rearrangement links TRBV30 to TRBJ2-2; 14 bases map to TRBD2. The V and J ends lost 3 bases and 6 bases, in that order; junction bases with no gene match: 3. The germline V gene encodes CDR1 GTSNPN and CDR2 SVGIG (reference sequence). This CDR3 contains 15 residues. The CDR3 nucleotides are TGTGCCTGGAGGCCGGGACTAGCGGGAGCCGGGGAGCTGTTTTTT. It is translated as CAWRPGLAGAGELFF. The full variable domain, rest sourced from reference TRBV30 and TRBJ2-2, is SQTIHQWPATLVQPVGSPLSLECTVEGTSNPNLYWYRQAAGRGLQLLFYSVGIGQISSEVPQNLSASRPQDRQFILSSKKLLLSDSGFYLCAWRPGLAGAGELFFGEGSRLTVL.

The V and J genes are TRBV6-5 and TRBJ1-5; D gene unclear. This CDR3 comprises 16 residues. The V end lost 0 bases, the J end lost 1 base, and 10 bases lay between the germline ends. The germline gives CDR1 MNHEY, CDR2 SVGAGI. CDR3 DNA sequence: TGTGCCAGCAGTTACTCGGGTTCGGGGAGCAATCAGCCCCAGCATTTT. Residues: CASSYSGSGSNQPQHF.

Turning to this clone: Possible read error: a much larger clone is one base away. This chain connects TRBV4-2 to TRBJ2-1, with D possibly TRBD2 on 6 matching bases. The CDR3 totals 15 residues. V was pared by 4 bases and J by 0 bases, with 10 bases between. Germline V CDR1 and CDR2: LGHNA, YNFKEQ. The CDR3 DNA sequence: TGTGCCAGCAGCCTATACGGGAGCTCCTACAATGAGCAGTTCTTC. Its protein product is CASSLYGSSYNEQFF.

This clone was observed a single time. The chain uses TRBV5-1 and TRBJ1-3; TRBD1 agrees at 8 bases. Losses at the gene ends were 4 bases for V and 4 bases for J; bases not matched to a gene: 7. CDR1 and CDR2 (germline): SGHRS, YFSETQ. This CDR3 contains 15 residues. The CDR3 coding sequence is TGCGCCAGCAGCAACCAGGGGGCGCGGGGAAACACCATATATTTT. Its protein is CASSNQGARGNTIYF.

This chain connects TRBV5-1 to TRBJ1-1, with TRBD1 matching 10 bases. The germline gives CDR1 SGHRS, CDR2 YFSETQ. This CDR3 comprises 13 residues. V was pared by 6 bases and J by 7 bases, with 6 bases of the junction left unmatched. CDR3 coding DNA: TGCGCCAGCACCGGACAGGGGGTTGGTGAAGCTTTCTTT. It codes for CASTGQGVGEAFF.

The J gene is TRBJ2-4, the V gene TRBV28; no clear D. The V gene's germline CDR1 is MDHEN and CDR2 SYDVKM. The length of the CDR3 is 12 residues. Trimming cost V 10 bases and J 1 base, with 8 bases left between them. CDR3 amino acids: CAIGWAKNIQYF. The CDR3 DNA reads as TGTGCCATCGGGTGGGCCAAAAACATTCAGTACTTC.

This clone appeared a few times. V gene TRBV10-3 combines with J gene TRBJ2-3, with 12 nucleotides matching TRBD2. CDR3 length equals 18 residues. The junction had 7 bases not matched to a gene; V was cut back by 3 bases and J by 0 bases. The germline V gene encodes CDR1 ENHRY and CDR2 SYGVKD. Here the CDR3 reads CAISEPGLAGTSTDTQYF. The CDR3 DNA is TGTGCCATCAGTGAACCGGGACTAGCGGGTACGAGCACAGATACGCAGTATTTT.

The CDR3 DNA follows: TGTGCCAGCAGCTTAGATGCGGGATTAAACACTGAAGCTTTCTTT. It codes for CASSLDAGLNTEAFF. The chain links TRBV7-9 to TRBJ1-1, with D hard to call. The CDR3 has 15 amino acids. Germline loops: CDR1 SEHNR, CDR2 FQNEAQ (reference sequence). The V gene lost 1 base and the J gene lost 2 bases, with 11 bases spanning the gap.

In the case of this clone: At the DNA level, this CDR3 is encoded by other sequences in the same sample as well. The rearrangement links TRBV5-1 to TRBJ2-3; D is possibly TRBD1 (6 bases). This CDR3 is 16 amino acids long. Germline V gene lookup returns CDR1 SGHRS and CDR2 YFSETQ. With 0 bases removed from V and 2 bases from J, the gap between germline ends came to 13 bases. CDR3: CASSLAQGPATDTQYF. CDR3 in DNA: TGCGCCAGCAGCTTGGCCCAGGGGCCCGCCACAGATACGCAGTATTTT.

The chain links TRBV30 to TRBJ2-3, with D perhaps matching TRBD2 (6 bases). Looked up from germline, CDR1 is GTSNPN and CDR2 is SVGIG (reference sequence). The V end was cut by 5 bases, the J end by 2 bases, with 17 bases between. The CDR3 has 15 amino acids. The CDR3 region is CAWATGLLNTDTQYF. The CDR3, as DNA: TGTGCCTGGGCGACGGGACTTCTAAACACAGATACGCAGTATTTT.

V is TRBV30 and J is TRBJ1-2; 7 bases match TRBD1. The CDR3 covers 13 residues. V shed 2 bases and J 2 bases; nucleotides not matched to a gene: 2. CDR1 and CDR2 (germline): GTSNPN, SVGIG (reference sequence). The CDR3: CAWSTGENYGYTF. CDR3 in DNA: TGTGCCTGGAGTACAGGGGAGAACTATGGCTACACCTTC.

The chain carries TRBV25-1 and TRBJ1-4; D call uncertain. Germline CDR1 MGHDK, CDR2 SYGVNS. This CDR3 spans 16 amino acids. V was shortened by 2 bases and J by 2 bases, with 12 bases between the two germline ends. In DNA, the CDR3 is TGTGCCAGCAGTGAAGGACTAGGACGGACTAATGAAAAACTGTTTTTT. Protein: CASSEGLGRTNEKLFF.

This clone was seen once. The chain is built from TRBV28 and TRBJ1-2, with D maybe TRBD1 (5 bases). Germline CDR1 is MDHEN and CDR2 is SYDVKM. V gave up 4 bases and J gave up 5 bases, with 20 bases separating them. The CDR3 is 16 amino acids. CDR3 residues: CASSSSGAANPYGYTF. The CDR3 DNA reads TGTGCCAGCAGTTCAAGCGGGGCAGCCAATCCTTATGGCTACACCTTC.

The chain employs TRBV20-1 and TRBJ2-3, with D maybe TRBD2 (6 bases). Germline V CDR1 and CDR2: DFQATT, SNEGSKA (reference sequence). The CDR3 has 11 residues. Trimming shortened V by 6 bases and J by 4 bases, and 8 bases separated the two germline ends. The CDR3 region is CSARLADTQYF. CDR3 DNA: TGCAGTGCCCGACTAGCAGATACGCAGTATTTT.

V gene TRBV7-9 combines with J gene TRBJ2-2, with D unresolved. The germline V gene has CDR1 SEHNR and CDR2 FQNEAQ (reference sequence). This CDR3 region has 11 residues. V was shortened by 5 bases and J by 6 bases, with 4 bases between the two germline ends. CDR3 in amino acids: CASSPSGELFF. The DNA of the CDR3 is TGTGCCAGCAGCCCCTCCGGGGAGCTGTTTTTT.

This clone was observed once. The rearrangement joins TRBV7-3 to TRBJ2-1; D gene uncertain. V lost 5 bases to trimming and J lost 0 bases, with 14 bases between them. CDR1 and CDR2 (germline): SGHTA, FQGTGA. This CDR3 contains 16 residues. The CDR3 bases are TGTGCCAGCAGCAAAGGTGGGGTAGTCTCCTACAATGAGCAGTTCTTC. Protein: CASSKGGVVSYNEQFF.

The chain is built from TRBV27 and TRBJ1-2; TRBD1 is a possible D gene (5 bases). Germline CDR1 reads MNHEY; CDR2 reads SMNVEV (reference sequence). CDR3 length equals 11 residues. V gave up 4 bases and J gave up 12 bases, with 12 bases separating them. The DNA of the CDR3 is TGTGCCAGCAGTTCCGACAGATCAGACACCTTC. Protein: CASSSDRSDTF.